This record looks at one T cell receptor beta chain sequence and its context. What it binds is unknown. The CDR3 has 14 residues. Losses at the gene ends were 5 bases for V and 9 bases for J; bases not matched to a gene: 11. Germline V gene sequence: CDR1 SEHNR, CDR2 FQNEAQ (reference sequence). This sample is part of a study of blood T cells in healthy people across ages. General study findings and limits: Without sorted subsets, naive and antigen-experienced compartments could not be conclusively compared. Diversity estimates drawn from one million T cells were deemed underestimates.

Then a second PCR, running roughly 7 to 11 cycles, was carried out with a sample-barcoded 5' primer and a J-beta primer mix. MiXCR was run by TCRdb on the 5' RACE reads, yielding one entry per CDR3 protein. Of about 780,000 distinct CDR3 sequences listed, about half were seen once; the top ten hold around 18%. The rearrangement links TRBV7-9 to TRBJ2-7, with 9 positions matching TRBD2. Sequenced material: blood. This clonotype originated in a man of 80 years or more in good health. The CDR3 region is CASSQGLASSSQYF. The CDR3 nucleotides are TGTGCCAGCAGCCAGGGACTAGCTTCTTCGTCGCAGTACTTC.